This TCR beta chain comes out of a study of blood T cell repertoires in COVID-19. Looking at the study overall: Acute and convalescent COVID-19 samples came from the United States, Italy and Spain.

The CDR3 is made up of 17 amino acids. J gave up 2 bases and V 0 bases, and 7 bases lay outside the gene matches. Per the germline V gene, CDR1 is MNHEY and CDR2 is SVGEGT. Only in-frame clones appear in the TCRdb table, and some are missing; sequencing was by immunoSEQ multiplex PCR. The sample comprises approximately 32,000 clones, approximately 86% of which are singletons, and roughly a quarter rests with the top ten. The receptor was derived from a human donor in a cohort sampled during active COVID-19. V and J are TRBV6-2 or TRBV6-3 and TRBJ2-3; 8 bases match TRBD2. The sample taken for sequencing was peripheral blood. CDR3 loop: CASSYSVLRGVTDTQYF. Written as DNA, the CDR3 is TGTGCCAGCAGTTACTCGGTCTTGCGGGGGGTCACAGATACGCAGTATTTT.